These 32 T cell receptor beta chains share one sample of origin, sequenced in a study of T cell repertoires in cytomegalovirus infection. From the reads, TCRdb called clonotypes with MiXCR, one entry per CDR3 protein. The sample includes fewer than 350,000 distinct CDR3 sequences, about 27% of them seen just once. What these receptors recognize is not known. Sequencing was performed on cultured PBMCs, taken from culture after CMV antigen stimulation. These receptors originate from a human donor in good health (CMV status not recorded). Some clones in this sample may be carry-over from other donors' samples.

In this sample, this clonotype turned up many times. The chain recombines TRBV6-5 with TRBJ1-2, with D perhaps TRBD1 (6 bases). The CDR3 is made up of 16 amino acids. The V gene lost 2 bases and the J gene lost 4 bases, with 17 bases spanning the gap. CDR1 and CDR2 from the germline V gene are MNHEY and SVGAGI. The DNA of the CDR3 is TGTGCCAGCAGTTACAATATTGGCAGGGGCACCTATGGCTACACCTTC. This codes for CASSYNIGRGTYGYTF.

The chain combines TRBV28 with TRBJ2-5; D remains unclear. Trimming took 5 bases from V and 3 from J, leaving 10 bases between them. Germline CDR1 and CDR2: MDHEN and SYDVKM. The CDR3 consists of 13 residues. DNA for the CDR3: TGTGCCAGCAGTCAAGTAAGGGAAGAGACCCAGTACTTC. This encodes CASSQVREETQYF. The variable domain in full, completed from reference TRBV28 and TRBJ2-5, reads DVKVTQSSRYLVKRTGEKVFLECVQDMDHENMFWYRQDPGLGLRLIYFSYDVKMKEKGDIPEGYSVSREKKERFSLILESASTNQTSMYLCASSQVREETQYFGPGTRLLVL.

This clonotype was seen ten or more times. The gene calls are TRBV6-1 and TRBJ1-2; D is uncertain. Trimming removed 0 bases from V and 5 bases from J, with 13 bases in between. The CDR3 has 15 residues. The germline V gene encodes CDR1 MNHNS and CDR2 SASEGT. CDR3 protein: CASSEAHRAFYGYTF. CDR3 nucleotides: TGTGCCAGCAGTGAAGCGCATCGGGCTTTTTATGGCTACACCTTC.

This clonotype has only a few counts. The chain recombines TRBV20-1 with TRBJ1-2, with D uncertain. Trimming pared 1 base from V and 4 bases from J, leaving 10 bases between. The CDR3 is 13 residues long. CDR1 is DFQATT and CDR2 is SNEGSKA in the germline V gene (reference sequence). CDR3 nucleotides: TGCAGTGCTAGAGGGAGTGGTGCCTATGGCTACACCTTC. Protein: CSARGSGAYGYTF.

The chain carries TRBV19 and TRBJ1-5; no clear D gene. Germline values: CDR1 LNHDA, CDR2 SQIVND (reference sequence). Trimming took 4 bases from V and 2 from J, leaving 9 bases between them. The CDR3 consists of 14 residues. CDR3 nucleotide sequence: TGTGCCAGTAGTACGACCTGGGGCAATCAGCCCCAGCATTTT. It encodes CASSTTWGNQPQHF.

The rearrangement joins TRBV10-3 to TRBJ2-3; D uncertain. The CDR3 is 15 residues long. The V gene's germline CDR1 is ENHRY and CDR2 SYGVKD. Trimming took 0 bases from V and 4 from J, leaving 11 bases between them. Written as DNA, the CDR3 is TGTGCCATCAGTGAGTCAGACCCCCATGCAGATACGCAGTATTTT. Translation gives CAISESDPHADTQYF.

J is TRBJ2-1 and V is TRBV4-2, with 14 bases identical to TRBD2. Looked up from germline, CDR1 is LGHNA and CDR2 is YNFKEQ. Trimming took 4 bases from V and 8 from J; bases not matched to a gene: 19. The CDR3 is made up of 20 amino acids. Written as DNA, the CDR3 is TGTGCCAGCAGCCTCTTCGGACGGAGCATGGGACTAGCGGGGGCCCATGAGCAGTTCTTC. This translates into CASSLFGRSMGLAGAHEQFF.

CDR3 loop: CASSQGTSGGAYNEQFF. Here the CDR3 DNA reads TGCGCCAGCAGCCAAGGGACTAGCGGGGGGGCCTACAATGAGCAGTTCTTC. This chain joins TRBV4-1 and TRBJ2-1, with TRBD2 matching over 15 bases. Germline assignment: CDR1 MGHRA and CDR2 YSYEKL. J lost 2 bases, V lost 1 base, and 0 bases had no gene match. The CDR3 is 17 amino acids.

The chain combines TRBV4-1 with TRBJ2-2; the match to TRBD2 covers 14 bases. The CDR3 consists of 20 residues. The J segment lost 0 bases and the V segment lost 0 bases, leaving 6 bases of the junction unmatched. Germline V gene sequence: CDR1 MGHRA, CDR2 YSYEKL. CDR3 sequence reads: CASSQDRGLAGGSNTGELFF. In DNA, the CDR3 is TGCGCCAGCAGCCAAGATCGAGGACTAGCGGGGGGATCGAACACCGGGGAGCTGTTTTTT.

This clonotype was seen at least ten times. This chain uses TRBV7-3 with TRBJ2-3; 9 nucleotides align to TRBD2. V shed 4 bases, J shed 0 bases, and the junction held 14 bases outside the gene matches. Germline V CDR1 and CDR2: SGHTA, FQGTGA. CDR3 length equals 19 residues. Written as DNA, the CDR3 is TGTGCCAGCAGCTCCGATCGGGTCGATCTAGCGGGGAGCACAGATACGCAGTATTTT. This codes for CASSSDRVDLAGSTDTQYF.

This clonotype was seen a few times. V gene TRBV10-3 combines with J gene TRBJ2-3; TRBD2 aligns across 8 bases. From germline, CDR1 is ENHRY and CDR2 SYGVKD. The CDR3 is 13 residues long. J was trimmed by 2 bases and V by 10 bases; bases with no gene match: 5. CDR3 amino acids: CATLAGFTDTQYF. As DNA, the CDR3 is TGTGCCACCCTAGCGGGCTTCACAGATACGCAGTATTTT.

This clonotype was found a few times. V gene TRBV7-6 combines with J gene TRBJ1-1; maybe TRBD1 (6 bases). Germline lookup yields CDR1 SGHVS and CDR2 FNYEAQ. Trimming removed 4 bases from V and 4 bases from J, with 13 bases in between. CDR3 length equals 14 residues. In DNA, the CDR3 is TGTGCCAGCAGCTACAGGGTGGAGGGCACTGAAGCTTTCTTT. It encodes CASSYRVEGTEAFF.

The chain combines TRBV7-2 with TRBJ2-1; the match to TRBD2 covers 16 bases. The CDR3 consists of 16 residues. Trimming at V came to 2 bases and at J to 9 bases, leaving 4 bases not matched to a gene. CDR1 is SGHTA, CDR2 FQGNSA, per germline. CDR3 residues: CASSLKGLAGGAEQFF. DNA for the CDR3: TGTGCCAGCAGCTTAAAGGGACTAGCGGGGGGGGCTGAGCAGTTCTTC.

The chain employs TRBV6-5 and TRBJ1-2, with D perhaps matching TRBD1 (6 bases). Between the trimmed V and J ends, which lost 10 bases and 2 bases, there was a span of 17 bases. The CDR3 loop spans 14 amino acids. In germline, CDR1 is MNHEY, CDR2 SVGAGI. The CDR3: CATRWTTGNYGYTF. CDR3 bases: TGTGCCACCAGGTGGACGACAGGAAACTATGGCTACACCTTC.

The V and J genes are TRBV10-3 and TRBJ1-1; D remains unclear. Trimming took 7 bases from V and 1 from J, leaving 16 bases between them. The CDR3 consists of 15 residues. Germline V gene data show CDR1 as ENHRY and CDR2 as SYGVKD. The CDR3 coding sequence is TGTGCCATCATCGACGTTAATGGGAAGAACACTGAAGCTTTCTTT. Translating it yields CAIIDVNGKNTEAFF.

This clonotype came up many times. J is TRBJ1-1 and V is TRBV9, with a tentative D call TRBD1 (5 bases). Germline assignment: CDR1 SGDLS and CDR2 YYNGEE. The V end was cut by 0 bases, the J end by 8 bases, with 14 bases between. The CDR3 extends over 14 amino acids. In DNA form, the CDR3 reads TGTGCCAGCAGCGTAGTGAGGGGTACAGCCGAAGCTTTCTTT. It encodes CASSVVRGTAEAFF.

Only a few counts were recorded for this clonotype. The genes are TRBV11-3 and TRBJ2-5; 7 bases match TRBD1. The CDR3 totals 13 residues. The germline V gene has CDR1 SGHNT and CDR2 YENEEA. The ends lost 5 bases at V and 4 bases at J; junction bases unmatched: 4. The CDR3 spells CASSPTGLETQYF. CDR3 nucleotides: TGTGCCAGCAGCCCGACAGGGCTAGAGACCCAGTACTTC.

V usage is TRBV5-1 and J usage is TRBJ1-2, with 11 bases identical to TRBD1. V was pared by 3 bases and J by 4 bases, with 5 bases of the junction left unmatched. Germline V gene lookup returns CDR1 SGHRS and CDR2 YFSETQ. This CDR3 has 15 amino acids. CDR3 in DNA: TGCGCCAGCAGCTGGACAGGGGGCCGCCCCTATGGCTACACCTTC. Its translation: CASSWTGGRPYGYTF. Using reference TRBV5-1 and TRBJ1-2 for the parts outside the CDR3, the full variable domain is KAGVTQTPRYLIKTRGQQVTLSCSPISGHRSVSWYQQTPGQGLQFLFEYFSETQRNKGNFPGRFSGRQFSNSRSEMNVSTLELGDSALYLCASSWTGGRPYGYTFGSGTRLTVV.

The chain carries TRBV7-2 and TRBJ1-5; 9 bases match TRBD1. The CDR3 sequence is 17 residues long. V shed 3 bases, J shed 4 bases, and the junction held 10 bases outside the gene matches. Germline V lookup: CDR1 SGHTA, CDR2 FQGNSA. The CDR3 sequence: CASSLGQGLSLNQPQHF. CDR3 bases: TGTGCCAGCAGCTTGGGACAGGGTCTGAGCCTTAATCAGCCCCAGCATTTT.

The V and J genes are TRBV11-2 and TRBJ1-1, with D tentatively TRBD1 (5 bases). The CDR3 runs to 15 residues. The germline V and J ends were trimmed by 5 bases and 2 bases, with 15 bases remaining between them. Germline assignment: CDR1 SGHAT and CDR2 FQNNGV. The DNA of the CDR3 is TGTGCCAGCAGCGACCGGGGCCGGATTAACACTGAAGCTTTCTTT. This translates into CASSDRGRINTEAFF.

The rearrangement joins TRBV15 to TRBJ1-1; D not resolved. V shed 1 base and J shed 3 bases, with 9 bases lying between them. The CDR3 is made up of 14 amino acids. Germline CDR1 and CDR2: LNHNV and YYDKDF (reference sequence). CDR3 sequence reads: CATSRAGGYTEAFF. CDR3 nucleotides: TGTGCCACCAGCAGAGCCGGAGGGTACACTGAAGCTTTCTTT.

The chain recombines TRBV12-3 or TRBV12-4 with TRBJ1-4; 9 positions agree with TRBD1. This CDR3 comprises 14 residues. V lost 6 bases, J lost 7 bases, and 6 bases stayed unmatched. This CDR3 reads CASSLGQGTEKLFF. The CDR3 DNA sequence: TGTGCCAGCAGCCTGGGACAGGGTACTGAAAAACTGTTTTTT.

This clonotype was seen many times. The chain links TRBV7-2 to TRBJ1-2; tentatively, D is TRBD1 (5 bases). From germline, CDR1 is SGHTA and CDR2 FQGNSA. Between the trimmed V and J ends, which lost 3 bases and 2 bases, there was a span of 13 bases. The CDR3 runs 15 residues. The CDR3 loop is CASSFPGNRNYGYTF. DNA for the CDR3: TGTGCCAGCAGCTTCCCAGGGAATAGGAACTATGGCTACACCTTC.

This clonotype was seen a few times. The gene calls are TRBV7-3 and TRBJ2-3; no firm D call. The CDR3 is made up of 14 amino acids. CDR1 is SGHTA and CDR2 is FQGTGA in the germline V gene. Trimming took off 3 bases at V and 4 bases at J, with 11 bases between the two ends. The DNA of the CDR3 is TGTGCCAGCAGCTTGGCTGGGATCCCAGATACGCAGTATTTT. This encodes CASSLAGIPDTQYF.

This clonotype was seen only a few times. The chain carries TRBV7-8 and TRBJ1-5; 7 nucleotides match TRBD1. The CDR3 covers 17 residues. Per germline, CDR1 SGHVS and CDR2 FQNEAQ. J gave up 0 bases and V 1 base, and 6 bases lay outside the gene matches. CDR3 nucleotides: TGTGCCAGCAGCTTAGGGAGGACAGGCCCTAGCAATCAGCCCCAGCATTTT. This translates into CASSLGRTGPSNQPQHF.

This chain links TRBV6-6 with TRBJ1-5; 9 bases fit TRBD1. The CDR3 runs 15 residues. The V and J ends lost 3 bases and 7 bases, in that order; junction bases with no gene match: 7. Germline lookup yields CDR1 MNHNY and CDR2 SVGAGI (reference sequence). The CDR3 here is CASSYSGQGIQPQHF. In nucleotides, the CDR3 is TGTGCCAGCAGTTATTCGGGACAGGGAATACAGCCCCAGCATTTT.

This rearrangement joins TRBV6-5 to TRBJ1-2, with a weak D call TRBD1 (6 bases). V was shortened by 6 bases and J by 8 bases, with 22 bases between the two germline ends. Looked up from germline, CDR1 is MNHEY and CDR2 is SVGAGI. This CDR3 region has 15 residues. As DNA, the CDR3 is TGTGCCAGCAGCCCCGGTGGAGGGGGGGTAGGAGGCTACACCTTC. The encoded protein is CASSPGGGGVGGYTF.

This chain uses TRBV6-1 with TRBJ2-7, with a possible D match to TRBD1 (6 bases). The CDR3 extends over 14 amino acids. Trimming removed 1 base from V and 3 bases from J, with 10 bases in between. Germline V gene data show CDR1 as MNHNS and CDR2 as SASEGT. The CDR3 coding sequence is TGTGCCAGCAGTGAAGGGGGGACATTCTACGAGCAGTACTTC. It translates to CASSEGGTFYEQYF.

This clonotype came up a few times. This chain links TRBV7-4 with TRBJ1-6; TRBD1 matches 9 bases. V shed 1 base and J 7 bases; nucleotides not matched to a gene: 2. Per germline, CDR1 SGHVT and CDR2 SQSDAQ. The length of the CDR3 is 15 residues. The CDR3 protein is CASSLVQGANSPLHF. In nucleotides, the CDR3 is TGTGCCAGCAGCTTAGTACAGGGGGCAAATTCACCCCTCCACTTT.

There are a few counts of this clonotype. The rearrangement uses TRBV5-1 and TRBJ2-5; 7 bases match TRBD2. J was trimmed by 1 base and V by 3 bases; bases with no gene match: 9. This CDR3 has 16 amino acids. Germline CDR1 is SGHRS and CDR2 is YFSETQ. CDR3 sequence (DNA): TGCGCCAGCAGCTCCCAAATCAGCGGGACCCAAGAGACCCAGTACTTC. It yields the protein CASSSQISGTQETQYF.

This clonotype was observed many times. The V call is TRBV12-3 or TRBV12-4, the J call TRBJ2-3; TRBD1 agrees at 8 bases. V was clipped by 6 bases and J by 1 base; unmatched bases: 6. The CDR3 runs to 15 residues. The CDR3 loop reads CASSVGQGGTDTQYF. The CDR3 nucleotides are TGTGCCAGCAGCGTAGGACAGGGCGGCACAGATACGCAGTATTTT.

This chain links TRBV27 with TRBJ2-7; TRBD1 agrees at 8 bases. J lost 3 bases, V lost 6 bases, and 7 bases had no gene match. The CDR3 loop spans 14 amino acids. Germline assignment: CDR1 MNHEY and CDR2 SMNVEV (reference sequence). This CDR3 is CASSPDRANYEQYF. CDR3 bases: TGTGCCAGCAGCCCGGACAGGGCAAACTACGAGCAGTACTTC.